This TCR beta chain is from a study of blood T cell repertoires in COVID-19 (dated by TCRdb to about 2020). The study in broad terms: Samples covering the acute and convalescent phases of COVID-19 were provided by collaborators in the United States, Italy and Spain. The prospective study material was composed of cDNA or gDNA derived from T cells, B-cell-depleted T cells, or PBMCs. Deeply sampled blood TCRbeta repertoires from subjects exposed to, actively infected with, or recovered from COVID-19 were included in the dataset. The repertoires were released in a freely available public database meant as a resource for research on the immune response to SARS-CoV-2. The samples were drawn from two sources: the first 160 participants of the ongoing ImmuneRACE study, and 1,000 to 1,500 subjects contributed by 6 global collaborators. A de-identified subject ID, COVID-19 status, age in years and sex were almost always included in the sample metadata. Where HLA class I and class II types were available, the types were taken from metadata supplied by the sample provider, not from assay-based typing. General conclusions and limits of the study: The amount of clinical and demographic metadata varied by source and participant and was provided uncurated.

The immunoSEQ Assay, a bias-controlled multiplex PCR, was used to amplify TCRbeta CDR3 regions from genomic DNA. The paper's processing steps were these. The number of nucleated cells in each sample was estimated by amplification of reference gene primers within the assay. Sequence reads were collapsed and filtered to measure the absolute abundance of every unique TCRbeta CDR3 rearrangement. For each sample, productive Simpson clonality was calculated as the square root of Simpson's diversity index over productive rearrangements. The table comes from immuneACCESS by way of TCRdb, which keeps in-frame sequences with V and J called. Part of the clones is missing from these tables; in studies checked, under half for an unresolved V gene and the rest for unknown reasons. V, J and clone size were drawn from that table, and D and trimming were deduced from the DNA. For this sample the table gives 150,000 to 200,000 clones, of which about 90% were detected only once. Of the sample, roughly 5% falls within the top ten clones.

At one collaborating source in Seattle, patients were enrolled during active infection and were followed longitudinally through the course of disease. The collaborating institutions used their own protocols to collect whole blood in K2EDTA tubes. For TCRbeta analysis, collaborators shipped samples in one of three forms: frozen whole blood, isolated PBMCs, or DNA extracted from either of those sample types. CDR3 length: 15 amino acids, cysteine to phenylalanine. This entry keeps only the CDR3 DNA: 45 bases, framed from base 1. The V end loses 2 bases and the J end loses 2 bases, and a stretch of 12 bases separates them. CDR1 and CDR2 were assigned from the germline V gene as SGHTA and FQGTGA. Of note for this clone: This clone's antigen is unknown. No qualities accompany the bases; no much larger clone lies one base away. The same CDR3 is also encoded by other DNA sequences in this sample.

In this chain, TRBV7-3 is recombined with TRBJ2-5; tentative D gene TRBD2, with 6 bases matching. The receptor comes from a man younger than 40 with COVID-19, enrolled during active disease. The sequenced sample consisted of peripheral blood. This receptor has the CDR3 CASSLGGAQQETQYF. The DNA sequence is TGTGCCAGCAGCTTAGGAGGGGCCCAGCAAGAGACCCAGTACTTC.